Presented here are 4 T cell receptor beta chains from one specimen sequenced in a study of blood T cells in healthy people across ages. Sample-barcoded 5' priming and a J-beta primer mix drove a second PCR of 7 to 11 cycles. TCRdb re-analysed the 5' RACE reads in MiXCR, keeping a single row per CDR3 protein. Of roughly 1,500,000 distinct CDR3 sequences listed, roughly 40% are singletons. The specimen was blood. All receptors come from a woman aged 18-29 years in good health.

This sequence joins TRBV6-1 and TRBJ1-1; unclear D gene. The CDR3 runs 13 residues. CDR1 and CDR2 from the germline V gene are MNHNS and SASEGT. V lost 7 bases to trimming and J lost 4 bases, with 13 bases between them. The CDR3 loop reads CASKVGVSTEAFF. CDR3 coding DNA: TGTGCCAGCAAGGTTGGGGTGAGCACTGAAGCTTTCTTT.

The chain combines TRBV27 with TRBJ2-7, with 12 bases identical to TRBD2. V was clipped by 5 bases and J by 7 bases; unmatched bases: 12. From germline, CDR1 is MNHEY and CDR2 SMNVEV (reference sequence). The CDR3 length is 16 residues. The CDR3, as DNA: TGTGCCAGCAGTCACGGCACGACTAGCGGGAGCAATGAGCAGTACTTC. Its protein product is CASSHGTTSGSNEQYF.

This clonotype was detected many times. V and J are TRBV29-1 and TRBJ2-7; no firm D call. The CDR3 loop spans 12 amino acids. V lost 2 bases and J lost 2, with 7 bases in between. Per germline, CDR1 SQVTM and CDR2 ANQGSEA. CDR3 amino acids: CSVEHSAYEQYF. As DNA, the CDR3 is TGCAGCGTTGAACACTCGGCCTACGAGCAGTACTTC.

The chain recombines TRBV4-1 with TRBJ2-5; D gene uncertain. Germline V lookup: CDR1 MGHRA, CDR2 YSYEKL. The V and J ends lost 0 bases and 6 bases respectively, with 5 bases between them. The CDR3 loop spans 12 amino acids. The CDR3 sequence: CASSQDSQTQYF. The CDR3 DNA is TGCGCCAGCAGCCAAGATTCTCAGACCCAGTACTTC.